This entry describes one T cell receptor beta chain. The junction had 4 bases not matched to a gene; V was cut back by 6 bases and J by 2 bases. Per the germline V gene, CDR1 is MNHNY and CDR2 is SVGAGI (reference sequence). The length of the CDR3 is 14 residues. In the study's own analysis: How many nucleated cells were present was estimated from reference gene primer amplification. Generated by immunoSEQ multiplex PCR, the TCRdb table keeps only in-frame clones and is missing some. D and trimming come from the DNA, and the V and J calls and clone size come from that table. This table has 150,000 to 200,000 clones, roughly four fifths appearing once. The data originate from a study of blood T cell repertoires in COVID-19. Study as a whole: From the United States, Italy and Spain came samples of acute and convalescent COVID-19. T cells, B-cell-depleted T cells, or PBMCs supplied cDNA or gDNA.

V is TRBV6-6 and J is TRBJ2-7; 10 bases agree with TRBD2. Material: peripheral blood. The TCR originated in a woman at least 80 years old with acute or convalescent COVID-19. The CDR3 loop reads CASRPLAGAYEQYF. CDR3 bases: TGTGCCAGCAGACCCCTAGCGGGAGCCTACGAGCAGTACTTC.